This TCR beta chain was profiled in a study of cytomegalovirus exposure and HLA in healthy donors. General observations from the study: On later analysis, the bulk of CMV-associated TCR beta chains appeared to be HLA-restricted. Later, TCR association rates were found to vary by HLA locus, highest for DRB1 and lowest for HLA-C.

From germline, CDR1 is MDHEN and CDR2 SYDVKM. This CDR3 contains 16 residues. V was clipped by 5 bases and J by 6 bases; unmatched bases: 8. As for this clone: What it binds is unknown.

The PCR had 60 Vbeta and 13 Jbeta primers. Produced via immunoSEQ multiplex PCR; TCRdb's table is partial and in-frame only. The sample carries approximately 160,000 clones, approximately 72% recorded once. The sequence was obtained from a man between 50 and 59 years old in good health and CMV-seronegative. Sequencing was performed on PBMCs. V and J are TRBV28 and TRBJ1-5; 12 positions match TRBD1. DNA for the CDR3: TGTGCCAGCAGTCCGAGGGACAGGGGGCGAATTCAGCCCCAGCATTTT. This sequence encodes CASSPRDRGRIQPQHF.